This TCR beta chain was sequenced during a study of shared clonotypes between healthy human individuals. Overall study findings and caveats: Blood was the only sampled material, and tissue repertoires likely differ.

Selected positively for CCR7 and CD45RO-negative, naive CD8 cells excluded terminally differentiated effector memory CD45RA+ cells. As for this clone: What it binds is not known.

Germline V gives CDR1 SNHLY, CDR2 FYNNEI. There are 14 residues in the CDR3. J was trimmed by 10 bases and V by 6 bases; bases with no gene match: 11. TCRdb's copy holds only in-frame clones and misses some; the assay was immunoSEQ multiplex PCR. The data show about 2 million clones, about 95% seen once. This sequence was found in a man aged 18 to 29 in good health. This chain links TRBV2 with TRBJ2-1; 8 nucleotides align to TRBD2. Material for sequencing was naive CD8+ T cells sorted from blood. Written as DNA, the CDR3 is TGTGCCAGCAGGCGGACTAGCCCAGGGGAGGAGCAGTTCTTC. This sequence encodes CASRRTSPGEEQFF.